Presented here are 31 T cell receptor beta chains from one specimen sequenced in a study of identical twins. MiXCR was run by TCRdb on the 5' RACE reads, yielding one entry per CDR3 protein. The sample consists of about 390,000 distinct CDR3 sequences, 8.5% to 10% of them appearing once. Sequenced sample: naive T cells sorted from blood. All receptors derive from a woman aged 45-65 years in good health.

The CDR3 sequence is CSARDPGTIQETQYF. The CDR3 DNA follows: TGCAGTGCTAGAGACCCTGGGACTATCCAAGAGACCCAGTACTTC. The chain recombines TRBV20-1 with TRBJ2-5; 7 bases map to TRBD2. In germline, CDR1 is DFQATT, CDR2 SNEGSKA (reference sequence). J was trimmed by 1 base and V by 0 bases; bases with no gene match: 5. This CDR3 region has 15 residues.

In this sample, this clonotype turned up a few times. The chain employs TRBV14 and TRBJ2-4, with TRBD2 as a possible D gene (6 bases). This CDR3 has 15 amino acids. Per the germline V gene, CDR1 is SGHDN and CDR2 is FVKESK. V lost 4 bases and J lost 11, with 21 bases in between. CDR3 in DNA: TGTGCCAGCAGCCTCGCCGGGGGAACAAAGGGGTTTCAGTACTTC. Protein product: CASSLAGGTKGFQYF.

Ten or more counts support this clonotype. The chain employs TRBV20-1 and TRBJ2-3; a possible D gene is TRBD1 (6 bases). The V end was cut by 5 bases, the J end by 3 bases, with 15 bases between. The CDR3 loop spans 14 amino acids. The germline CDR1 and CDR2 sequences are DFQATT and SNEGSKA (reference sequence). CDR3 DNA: TGCAGTGCTGAGGGGGACCCCGCGACAGATACGCAGTATTTT. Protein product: CSAEGDPATDTQYF.

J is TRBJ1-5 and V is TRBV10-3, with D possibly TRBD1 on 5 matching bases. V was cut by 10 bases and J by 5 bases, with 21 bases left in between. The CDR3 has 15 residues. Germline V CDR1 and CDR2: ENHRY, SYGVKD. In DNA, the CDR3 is TGTGCCACACAAGATGGGCAGGGAGGGGATCAGCCCCAGCATTTT. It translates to CATQDGQGGDQPQHF.

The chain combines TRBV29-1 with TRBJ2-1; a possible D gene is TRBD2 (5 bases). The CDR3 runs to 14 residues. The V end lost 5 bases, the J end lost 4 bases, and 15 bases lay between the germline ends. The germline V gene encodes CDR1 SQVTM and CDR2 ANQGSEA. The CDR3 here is CSVRARTGYNEQFF. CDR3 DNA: TGCAGCGTTCGGGCCAGAACGGGGTACAATGAGCAGTTCTTC.

CDR3 bases: TGTGCCAGCAGGACAAGTGTTAGGGACTACGAGCAGTACTTC. Residues: CASRTSVRDYEQYF. This sequence joins TRBV6-6 and TRBJ2-7; D unclear. Per the germline V gene, CDR1 is MNHNY and CDR2 is SVGAGI (reference sequence). The CDR3 length is 14 residues. Between the trimmed V and J ends, which lost 6 bases and 3 bases, there was a span of 15 bases.

In DNA form, the CDR3 reads TGTGCCAGCAGGTCAGCGAACCAAGAGACCCAGTACTTC. Protein product: CASRSANQETQYF. The V and J genes are TRBV11-3 and TRBJ2-5; D unresolved. The CDR3 contains 13 residues. In germline, CDR1 is SGHNT, CDR2 YENEEA. Deletions cut 6 bases from V and 0 bases from J, with 8 bases between.

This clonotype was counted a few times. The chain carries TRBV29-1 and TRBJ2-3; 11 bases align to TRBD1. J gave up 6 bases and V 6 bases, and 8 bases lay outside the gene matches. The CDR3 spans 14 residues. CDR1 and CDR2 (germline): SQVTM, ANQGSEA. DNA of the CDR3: TGCAGCGTCGGCGAGGGACAGGGGGTCGATACGCAGTATTTT. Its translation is CSVGEGQGVDTQYF.

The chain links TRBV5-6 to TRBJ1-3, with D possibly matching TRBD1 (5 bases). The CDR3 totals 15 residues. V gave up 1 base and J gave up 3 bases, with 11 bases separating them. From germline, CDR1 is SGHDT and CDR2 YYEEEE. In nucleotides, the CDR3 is TGTGCCAGCAGCTTGACCACGGACATTGGAAACACCATATATTTT. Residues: CASSLTTDIGNTIYF.

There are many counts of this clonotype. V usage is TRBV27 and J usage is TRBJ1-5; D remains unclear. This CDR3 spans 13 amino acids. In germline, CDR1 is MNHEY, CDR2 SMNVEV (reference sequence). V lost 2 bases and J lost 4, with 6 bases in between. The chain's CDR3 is CASSLAFNQPQHF. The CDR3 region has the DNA TGTGCCAGCAGTTTAGCCTTTAATCAGCCCCAGCATTTT.

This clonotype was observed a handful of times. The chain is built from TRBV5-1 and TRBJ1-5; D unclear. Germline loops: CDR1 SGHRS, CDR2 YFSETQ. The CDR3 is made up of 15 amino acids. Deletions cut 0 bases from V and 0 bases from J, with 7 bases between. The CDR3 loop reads CASSLDAYSNQPQHF. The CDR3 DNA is TGCGCCAGCAGCTTGGATGCCTATAGCAATCAGCCCCAGCATTTT.

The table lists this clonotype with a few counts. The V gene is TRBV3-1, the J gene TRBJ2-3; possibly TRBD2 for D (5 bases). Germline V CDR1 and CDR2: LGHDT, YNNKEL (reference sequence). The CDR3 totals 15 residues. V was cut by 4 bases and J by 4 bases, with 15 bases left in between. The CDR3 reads CASSPGSVRADTQYF. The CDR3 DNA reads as TGTGCCAGCAGCCCGGGATCGGTTCGGGCAGATACGCAGTATTTT.

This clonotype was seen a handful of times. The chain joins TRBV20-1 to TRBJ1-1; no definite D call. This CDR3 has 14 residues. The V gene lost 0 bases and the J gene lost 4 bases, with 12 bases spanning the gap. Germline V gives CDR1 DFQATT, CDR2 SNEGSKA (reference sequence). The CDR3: CSARDLWGSTEAFF. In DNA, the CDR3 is TGCAGTGCTAGAGATCTTTGGGGTAGCACTGAAGCTTTCTTT.

CDR3 sequence reads: CASSLYGTGGRSEAFF. Written as DNA, the CDR3 is TGTGCCAGCAGCTTGTATGGGACAGGGGGCAGATCTGAAGCTTTCTTT. The chain uses TRBV12-3 or TRBV12-4 and TRBJ1-1, with TRBD1 identical over 12 bases. V was pared by 6 bases and J by 6 bases, with 11 bases of the junction left unmatched. The CDR3 length is 16 residues.

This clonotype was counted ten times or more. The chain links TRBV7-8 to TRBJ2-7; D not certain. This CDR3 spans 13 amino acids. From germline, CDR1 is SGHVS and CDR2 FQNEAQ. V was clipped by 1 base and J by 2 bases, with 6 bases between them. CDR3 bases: TGTGCCAGCAGCTTAGTGTCTCCCTACGAGCAGTACGTC. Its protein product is CASSLVSPYEQYV.

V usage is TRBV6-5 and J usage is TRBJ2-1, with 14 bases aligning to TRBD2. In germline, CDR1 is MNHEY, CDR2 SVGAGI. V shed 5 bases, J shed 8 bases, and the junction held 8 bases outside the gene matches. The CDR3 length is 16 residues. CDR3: CASSRGLAGVRDEQFF. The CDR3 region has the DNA TGTGCCAGCAGTCGGGGACTAGCGGGAGTAAGAGATGAGCAGTTCTTC.

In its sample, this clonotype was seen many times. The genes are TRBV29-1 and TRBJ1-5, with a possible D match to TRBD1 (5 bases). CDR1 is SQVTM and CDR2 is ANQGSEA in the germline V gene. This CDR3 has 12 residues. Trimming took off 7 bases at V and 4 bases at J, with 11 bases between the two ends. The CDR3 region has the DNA TGCAGCGCAACTCAGGGTAATCAGCCCCAGCATTTT. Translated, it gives CSATQGNQPQHF. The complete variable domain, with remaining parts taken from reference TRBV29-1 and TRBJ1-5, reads SAVISQKPSRDICQRGTSLTIQCQVDSQVTMMFWYRQQPGQSLTLIATANQGSEATYESGFVIDKFPISRPNLTFSTLTVSNMSPEDSSIYLCSATQGNQPQHFGDGTRLSIL.

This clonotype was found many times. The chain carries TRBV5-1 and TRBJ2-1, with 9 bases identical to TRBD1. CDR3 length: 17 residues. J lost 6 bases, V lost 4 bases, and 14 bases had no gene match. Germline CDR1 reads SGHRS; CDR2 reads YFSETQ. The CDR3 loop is CASSTPHGTGFGNEQFF. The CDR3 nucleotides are TGCGCCAGCAGCACCCCCCACGGGACAGGGTTTGGCAATGAGCAGTTCTTC.

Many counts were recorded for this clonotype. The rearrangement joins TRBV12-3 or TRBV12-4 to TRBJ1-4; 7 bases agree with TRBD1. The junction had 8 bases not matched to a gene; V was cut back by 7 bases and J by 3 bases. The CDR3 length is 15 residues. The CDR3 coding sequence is TGTGCCAGCAAGTCTTGGGGACAGCCTAATGAAAAACTGTTTTTT. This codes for CASKSWGQPNEKLFF.

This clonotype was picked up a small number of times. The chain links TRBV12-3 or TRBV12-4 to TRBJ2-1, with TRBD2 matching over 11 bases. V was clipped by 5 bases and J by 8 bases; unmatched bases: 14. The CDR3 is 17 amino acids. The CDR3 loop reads CASSPHEVAGGGYEQFF. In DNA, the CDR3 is TGTGCCAGCAGTCCCCATGAGGTAGCGGGAGGGGGATATGAGCAGTTCTTC.

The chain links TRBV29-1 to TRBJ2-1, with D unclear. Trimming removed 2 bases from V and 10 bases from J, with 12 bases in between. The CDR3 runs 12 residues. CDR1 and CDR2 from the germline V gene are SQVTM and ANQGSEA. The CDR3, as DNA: TGCAGCGTTGAACAGCTTATCAAAGAGCAGTTCTTC. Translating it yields CSVEQLIKEQFF.

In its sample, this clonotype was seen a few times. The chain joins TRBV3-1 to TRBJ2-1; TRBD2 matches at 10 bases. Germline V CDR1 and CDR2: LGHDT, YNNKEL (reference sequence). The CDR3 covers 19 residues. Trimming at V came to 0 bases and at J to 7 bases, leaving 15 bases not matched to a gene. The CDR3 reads CASSQEHAGLAGVLNEQFF. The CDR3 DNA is TGTGCCAGCAGCCAAGAACACGCTGGGCTAGCGGGAGTTTTAAATGAGCAGTTCTTC.

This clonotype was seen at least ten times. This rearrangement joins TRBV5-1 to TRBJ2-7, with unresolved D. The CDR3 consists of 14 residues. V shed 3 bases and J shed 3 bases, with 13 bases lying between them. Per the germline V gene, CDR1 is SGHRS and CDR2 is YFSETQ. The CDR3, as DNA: TGCGCCAGCAGCTATGGCATCACCATCTACGAGCAGTACTTC. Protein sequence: CASSYGITIYEQYF.

The CDR3 here is CASSRPWGSNQPQHF. The CDR3 DNA reads TGTGCCAGCAGTAGACCTTGGGGAAGCAATCAGCCCCAGCATTTT. The rearrangement uses TRBV28 and TRBJ1-5; D gene uncertain. The germline gives CDR1 MDHEN, CDR2 SYDVKM. The CDR3 runs to 15 residues. V was clipped by 5 bases and J by 1 base, with 12 bases between them.

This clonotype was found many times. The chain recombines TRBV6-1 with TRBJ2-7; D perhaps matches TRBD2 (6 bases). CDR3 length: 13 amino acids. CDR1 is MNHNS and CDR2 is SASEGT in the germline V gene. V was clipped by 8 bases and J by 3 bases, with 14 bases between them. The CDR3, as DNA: TGTGCCAGCGCGGGACGGAAGAGCTACGAGCAGTACTTC. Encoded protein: CASAGRKSYEQYF.

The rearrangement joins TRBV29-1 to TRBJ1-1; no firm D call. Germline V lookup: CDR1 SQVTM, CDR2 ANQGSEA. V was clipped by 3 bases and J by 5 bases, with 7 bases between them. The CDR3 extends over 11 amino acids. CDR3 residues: CSVDRETEAFF. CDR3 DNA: TGCAGCGTTGACAGAGAAACTGAAGCTTTCTTT.

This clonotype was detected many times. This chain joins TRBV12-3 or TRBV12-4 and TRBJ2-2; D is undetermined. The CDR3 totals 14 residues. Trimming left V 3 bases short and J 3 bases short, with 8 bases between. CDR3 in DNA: TGTGCCAGCAGTTTGGACCGAGACACCGGGGAGCTGTTTTTT. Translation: CASSLDRDTGELFF.

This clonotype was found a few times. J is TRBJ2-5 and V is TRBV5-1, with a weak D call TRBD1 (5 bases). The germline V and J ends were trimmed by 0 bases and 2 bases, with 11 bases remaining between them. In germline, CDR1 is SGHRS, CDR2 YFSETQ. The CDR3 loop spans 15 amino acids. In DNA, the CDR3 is TGCGCCAGCAGCTTGGGACAGATAATACAAGAGACCCAGTACTTC. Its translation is CASSLGQIIQETQYF.

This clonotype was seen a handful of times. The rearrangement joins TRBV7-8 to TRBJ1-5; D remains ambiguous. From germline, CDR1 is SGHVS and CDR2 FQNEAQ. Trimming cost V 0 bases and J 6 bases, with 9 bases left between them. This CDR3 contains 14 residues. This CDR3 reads CASSLAGISQPQHF. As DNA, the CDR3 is TGTGCCAGCAGCTTAGCCGGGATCAGTCAGCCCCAGCATTTT. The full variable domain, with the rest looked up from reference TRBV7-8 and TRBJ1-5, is GAGVSQSPRYKVAKRGQDVALRCDPISGHVSLFWYQQALGQGPEFLTYFQNEAQLDKSGLPSDRFFAERPEGSVSTLKIQRTQQEDSAVYLCASSLAGISQPQHFGDGTRLSIL.

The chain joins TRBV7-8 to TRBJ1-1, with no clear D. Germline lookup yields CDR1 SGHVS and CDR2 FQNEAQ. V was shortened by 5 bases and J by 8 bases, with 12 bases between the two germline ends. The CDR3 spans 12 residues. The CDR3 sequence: CASSTGPAEAFF. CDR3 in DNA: TGTGCCAGCAGCACCGGACCGGCGGAAGCTTTCTTT. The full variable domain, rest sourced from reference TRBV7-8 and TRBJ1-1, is GAGVSQSPRYKVAKRGQDVALRCDPISGHVSLFWYQQALGQGPEFLTYFQNEAQLDKSGLPSDRFFAERPEGSVSTLKIQRTQQEDSAVYLCASSTGPAEAFFGQGTRLTVV.

Here the CDR3 reads CASSYGTSGETQYF. The DNA of the CDR3 is TGTGCCAGCAGTTACGGGACTAGCGGGGAGACCCAGTACTTC. The V call is TRBV6-5, the J call TRBJ2-5; 12 nucleotides line up with TRBD2. The V and J ends lost 2 bases and 5 bases, in that order; junction bases with no gene match: 0. This CDR3 comprises 14 residues. Germline loops: CDR1 MNHEY, CDR2 SVGAGI.